The clone carrying this T cell receptor beta chain was recorded at least ten times. Its antigen is unknown. One entry per CDR3 protein, called by TCRdb with MiXCR from the reads. The sample has approximately 500,000 distinct CDR3 sequences; about 15% are singletons. The data stem from a study of T cell repertoires in cytomegalovirus infection. Whole-study context: Both a matching HLA type and CMV infection were indicated by public TCR beta signatures.

Findings of the study overall: The cumulative frequency of public TCR beta families identified carriers of CMV plus the relevant HLA. In two of eight donors, the top clonotype was HLA-C-restricted CMV-specific.

Germline V gene sequence: CDR1 SEHNR, CDR2 FQNEAQ (reference sequence). The CDR3 is made up of 15 amino acids. V lost 7 bases and J lost 2; bases outside the gene matches: 6. Material for sequencing was CD8+ T cells from PBMCs. This TCR came from a human donor in good health (CMV status not recorded). Some clones in this sample may be carry-over from other donors' samples. The V call is TRBV7-9, the J call TRBJ2-1, with 9 bases lining up with TRBD2. The CDR3: CASTPSGMAYNEQFF. In DNA, the CDR3 is TGTGCCAGCACCCCTAGCGGGATGGCCTACAATGAGCAGTTCTTC.